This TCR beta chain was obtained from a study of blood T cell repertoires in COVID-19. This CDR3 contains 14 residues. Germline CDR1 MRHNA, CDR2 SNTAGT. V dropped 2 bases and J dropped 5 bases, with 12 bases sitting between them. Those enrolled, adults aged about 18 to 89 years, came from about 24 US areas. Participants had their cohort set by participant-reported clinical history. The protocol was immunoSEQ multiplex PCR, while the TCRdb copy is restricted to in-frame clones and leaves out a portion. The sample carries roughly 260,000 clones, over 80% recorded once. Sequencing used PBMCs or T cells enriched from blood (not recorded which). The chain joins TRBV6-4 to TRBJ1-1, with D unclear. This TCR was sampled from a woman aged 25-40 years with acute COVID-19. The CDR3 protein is CASSDAPGGTEAFF. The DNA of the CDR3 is TGTGCCAGCAGTGACGCCCCTGGAGGGACTGAAGCTTTCTTT.